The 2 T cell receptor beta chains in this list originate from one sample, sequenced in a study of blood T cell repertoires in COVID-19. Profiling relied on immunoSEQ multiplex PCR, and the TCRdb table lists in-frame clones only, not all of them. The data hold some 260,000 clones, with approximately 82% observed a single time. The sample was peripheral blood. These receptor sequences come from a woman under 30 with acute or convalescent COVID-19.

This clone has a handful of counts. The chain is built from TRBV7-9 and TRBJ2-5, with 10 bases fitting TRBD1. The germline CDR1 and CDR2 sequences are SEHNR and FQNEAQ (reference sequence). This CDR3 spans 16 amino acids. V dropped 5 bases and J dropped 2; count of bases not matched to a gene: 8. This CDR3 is CASSPGTGERQETQYF. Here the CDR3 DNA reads TGTGCCAGCAGCCCCGGGACAGGGGAACGGCAAGAGACCCAGTACTTC.

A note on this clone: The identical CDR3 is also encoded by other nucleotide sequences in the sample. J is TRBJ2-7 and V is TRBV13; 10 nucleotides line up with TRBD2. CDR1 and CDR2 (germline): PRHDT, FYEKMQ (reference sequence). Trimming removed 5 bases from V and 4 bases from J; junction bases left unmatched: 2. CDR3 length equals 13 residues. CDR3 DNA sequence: TGTGCCAGCAGCGCTAGCGGGAGTTACGAGCAGTACTTC. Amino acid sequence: CASSASGSYEQYF.